The 11 T cell receptor beta chains below were found in one sample sequenced in a study of cytomegalovirus exposure and HLA in healthy donors. The PCR contained 60 Vbeta and 13 Jbeta primers. The assay was immunoSEQ multiplex PCR, and TCRdb's table has in-frame clones only and misses some. The sample carries more than 95,000 clones, around three quarters recorded once. The sample comprised PBMCs. These receptor sequences come from a man aged 40-49 years in good health and CMV-seronegative.

The count of this clone is one. The CDR3 DNA reads as TGTGCCAGCAGCCTCGAGACAGGGGGAAGAGACACTGAAGCTTTCTTT. Translated, it gives CASSLETGGRDTEAFF. V is TRBV21-1 and J is TRBJ1-1; the table assigns TRBD1, which was not confirmed against the DNA. TRBV21-1 is marked as a pseudogene. This CDR3 spans 16 amino acids.

This clone was counted a few times. Other DNA sequences in the sample encode the same CDR3. The rearrangement joins TRBV19 to TRBJ1-6, with D perhaps TRBD1 (5 bases). The CDR3 contains 17 residues. The germline V gene encodes CDR1 LNHDA and CDR2 SQIVND (reference sequence). Trimming stripped 3 bases from V and 7 bases from J, with 19 bases between. CDR3 sequence reads: CASSIGSAGRANSPLHF. DNA for the CDR3: TGTGCCAGTAGTATTGGAAGCGCAGGGAGGGCAAATTCACCCCTCCACTTT.

The V call is TRBV28, the J call TRBJ1-2; D not certain. Between the trimmed V and J ends, which lost 7 bases and 8 bases, there was a span of 11 bases. The CDR3 has 11 residues. The germline gives CDR1 MDHEN, CDR2 SYDVKM. The CDR3 nucleotides read TGTGCCAGCATTGAGGGAAGGGGCTACACCTTC. This sequence encodes CASIEGRGYTF.

The chain recombines TRBV9 with TRBJ2-5; the D gene is possibly TRBD1 (6 bases). The DNA end is a closer match to TRBJ2-7, so the J assignment may be wrong. The germline V gene has CDR1 SGDLS and CDR2 YYNGEE. The length of the CDR3 is 14 residues. The CDR3 spells CASSVAGRGYEQYF. For the CDR3, the DNA is TGTGCCAGCAGCGTAGCTGGCAGGGGTTACGAGCAGTACTTC.

The chain recombines TRBV11-2 with TRBJ1-2; TRBD1 aligns across 8 bases. This CDR3 has 17 amino acids. The germline CDR1 and CDR2 sequences are SGHAT and FQNNGV. The ends lost 5 bases at V and 4 bases at J; junction bases unmatched: 15. CDR3 in amino acids: CASSRSGTGSASYGYTF. CDR3 bases: TGTGCCAGCAGCCGATCCGGGACAGGCTCGGCTTCCTATGGCTACACCTTC.

This clone was recorded a few times. The chain uses TRBV9 and TRBJ2-7, with TRBD2 matching 13 bases. This CDR3 spans 16 amino acids. V was pared by 3 bases and J by 0 bases, with 3 bases of the junction left unmatched. Germline CDR1 is SGDLS and CDR2 is YYNGEE. CDR3 sequence (DNA): TGTGCCAGCAGCGCCGGGACTAGCGGGGTCTCCTACGAGCAGTACTTC. Its protein product is CASSAGTSGVSYEQYF. The variable domain in full, completed from reference TRBV9 and TRBJ2-7, reads DSGVTQTPKHLITATGQRVTLRCSPRSGDLSVYWYQQSLDQGLQFLIQYYNGEERAKGNILERFSAQQFPDLHSELNLSSLELGDSALYFCASSAGTSGVSYEQYFGPGTRLTVT.

The chain couples TRBV19 to TRBJ1-6, with D unresolved. Germline V gene data show CDR1 as LNHDA and CDR2 as SQIVND (reference sequence). CDR3 length equals 13 residues. V lost 6 bases and J 7 bases, leaving 10 bases between the germline ends. CDR3 nucleotide sequence: TGTGCCAGTAGCCCGGGAGGGAATTCACCCCTCCACTTT. This codes for CASSPGGNSPLHF. Combining the CDR3 with reference TRBV19 and TRBJ1-6 gives the whole variable domain DGGITQSPKYLFRKEGQNVTLSCEQNLNHDAMYWYRQDPGQGLRLIYYSQIVNDFQKGDIAEGYSVSREKKESFPLTVTSAQKNPTAFYLCASSPGGNSPLHFGNGTRLTVT.

This clone was detected a few times. This chain links TRBV2 with TRBJ1-2; the D is unclear. The germline V gene has CDR1 SNHLY and CDR2 FYNNEI. This CDR3 contains 12 residues. The V and J ends lost 5 bases and 4 bases respectively, with 8 bases between them. The chain's CDR3 is CASSPLSYGYTF. DNA of the CDR3: TGTGCCAGCAGTCCCCTGAGCTATGGCTACACCTTC. The full variable domain, with the rest looked up from reference TRBV2 and TRBJ1-2, is EPEVTQTPSHQVTQMGQEVILRCVPISNHLYFYWYRQILGQKVEFLVSFYNNEISEKSEIFDDQFSVERPDGSNFTLKIRSTKLEDSAMYFCASSPLSYGYTFGSGTRLTVV.

V usage is TRBV11-3 and J usage is TRBJ2-3, with 7 nucleotides matching TRBD2. The trim removed 5 bases at V and 3 bases at J, leaving 5 bases unmatched. The CDR3 sequence is 14 residues long. Germline V gives CDR1 SGHNT, CDR2 YENEEA. The CDR3 here is CASSHGGVTDTQYF. CDR3 bases: TGTGCCAGCAGCCATGGGGGGGTTACAGATACGCAGTATTTT.

V and J are TRBV6-6 and TRBJ2-5, with 7 nucleotides matching TRBD1. The CDR3 is 14 residues long. V shed 1 base, J shed 5 bases, and the junction held 4 bases outside the gene matches. CDR1 and CDR2 from the germline V gene are MNHNY and SVGAGI (reference sequence). The CDR3 DNA is TGTGCCAGCAGTTACTACGGCAGGGGGGAGACCCAGTACTTC. It is translated as CASSYYGRGETQYF.

The chain joins TRBV7-2 to TRBJ1-1; D not certain. The CDR3 spans 14 residues. Trimming shortened V by 1 base and J by 8 bases, and 14 bases separated the two germline ends. Germline-derived CDR1 and CDR2 are SGHTA and FQGNSA. The CDR3 nucleotides are TGTGCCAGCAGCTTAGACCCCTCCGGCAGGGAAGCTTTCTTT. This translates into CASSLDPSGREAFF. The full variable domain, completed using reference TRBV7-2 and TRBJ1-1, is GAGVSQSPSNKVTEKGKDVELRCDPISGHTALYWYRQSLGQGLEFLIYFQGNSAPDKSGLPSDRFSAERTGGSVSTLTIQRTQQEDSAVYLCASSLDPSGREAFFGQGTRLTVV.